The sequence of this T cell receptor beta chain was determined in a study of T cell responses to AZD1222 COVID-19 vaccine. Notes on this clone: Antigen specificity is unknown.

Produced via immunoSEQ multiplex PCR; TCRdb's table is partial and in-frame only. The sample includes some 200,000 clones, about nine tenths seen only once; the top ten take 5% to 7%. Study-wide points: There were vaccine-associated CD4 TCRs across spike, dominant at 160-218 and 743-854. Rises in breadth and depth of Spike-specific TCRs came after two AZD1222 doses. Most donors were white British and more were female, and clonal diversity was possibly underestimated. No repertoire was sampled before or during the peak T cell response, only after it.

J was trimmed by 4 bases and V by 0 bases; bases with no gene match: 6. Germline values: CDR1 LGHNA, CDR2 YNFKEQ. This CDR3 contains 17 residues. This sequence originates from an adult in good health. This chain joins TRBV4-2 and TRBJ1-3; 10 bases fit TRBD1. The sample here was peripheral blood, taken on day 0 of AZD1222 vaccination. The CDR3 sequence: CASSQDAGTGVGNTIYF. The CDR3 DNA reads as TGTGCCAGCAGCCAAGACGCCGGGACAGGGGTGGGAAACACCATATATTTT.